This TCR beta chain was profiled in a study of T cell responses to AZD1222 COVID-19 vaccine. Study-wide results and limits: Seropositivity was recorded at baseline in only six AZD1222 recipients.

The CDR3 sequence is 12 residues long. V was pared by 6 bases and J by 5 bases, with 3 bases of the junction left unmatched. Germline lookup yields CDR1 LNHDA and CDR2 SQIVND (reference sequence). The assay was immunoSEQ multiplex PCR, and TCRdb's table has in-frame clones only and misses some. Among around 81,000 clones listed, under 95% were seen once. A remark on this clone: Its antigen is not identified.

The TCR comes from an adult who received the AZD1222 COVID-19 vaccine. The chain links TRBV19 to TRBJ1-1; 7 nucleotides align to TRBD1. This sample comprised peripheral blood, obtained 28 days after the second AZD1222 dose. The CDR3 DNA reads TGTGCCAGTAGCGCAGGGGGTACTGAAGCTTTCTTT. Amino acids: CASSAGGTEAFF.